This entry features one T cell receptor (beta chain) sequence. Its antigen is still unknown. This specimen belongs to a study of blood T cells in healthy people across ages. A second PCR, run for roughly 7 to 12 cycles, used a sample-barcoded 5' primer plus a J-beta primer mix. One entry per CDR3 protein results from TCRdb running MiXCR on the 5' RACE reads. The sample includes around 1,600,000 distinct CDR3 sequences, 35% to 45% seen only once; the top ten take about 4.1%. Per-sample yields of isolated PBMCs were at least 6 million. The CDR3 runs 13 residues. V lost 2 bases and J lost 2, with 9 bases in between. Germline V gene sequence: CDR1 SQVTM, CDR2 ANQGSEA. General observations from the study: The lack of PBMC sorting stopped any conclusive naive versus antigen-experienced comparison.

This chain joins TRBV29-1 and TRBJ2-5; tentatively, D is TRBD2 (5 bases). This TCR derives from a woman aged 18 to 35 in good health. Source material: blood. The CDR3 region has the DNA TGCAGCGTTGAACGGGGAGATCAAGAGACCCAGTACTTC. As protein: CSVERGDQETQYF.